This record looks at one T cell receptor beta chain sequence and its context. This sample is part of a study of T cells in Graves' hyperthyroidism and ophthalmopathy. TCR beta CDR3 region amplification was performed from RNA transcripts. A set of HTBI primers served as the primers for a first-round RT-PCR of the TCR CDR3. In TCRdb, the multiplex PCR reads were re-called with MiXCR into one record per CDR3 protein. The table includes around 380,000 distinct CDR3 sequences, roughly 12% detected once. Germline lookup yields CDR1 SGDLS and CDR2 YYNGEE. With 4 bases removed from V and 3 bases from J, the gap between germline ends came to 16 bases. This CDR3 contains 15 residues.

This chain links TRBV9 with TRBJ1-2, with D perhaps TRBD1 (5 bases). The sample consisted of blood. The receptor's source is a man aged 25-45 years with Graves' hyperthyroidism that later progressed to Graves' ophthalmopathy. CDR3 protein: CASSLIPGLHYGYTF. Here the CDR3 DNA reads TGTGCCAGCAGCCTTATCCCAGGGTTGCACTATGGCTACACCTTC.